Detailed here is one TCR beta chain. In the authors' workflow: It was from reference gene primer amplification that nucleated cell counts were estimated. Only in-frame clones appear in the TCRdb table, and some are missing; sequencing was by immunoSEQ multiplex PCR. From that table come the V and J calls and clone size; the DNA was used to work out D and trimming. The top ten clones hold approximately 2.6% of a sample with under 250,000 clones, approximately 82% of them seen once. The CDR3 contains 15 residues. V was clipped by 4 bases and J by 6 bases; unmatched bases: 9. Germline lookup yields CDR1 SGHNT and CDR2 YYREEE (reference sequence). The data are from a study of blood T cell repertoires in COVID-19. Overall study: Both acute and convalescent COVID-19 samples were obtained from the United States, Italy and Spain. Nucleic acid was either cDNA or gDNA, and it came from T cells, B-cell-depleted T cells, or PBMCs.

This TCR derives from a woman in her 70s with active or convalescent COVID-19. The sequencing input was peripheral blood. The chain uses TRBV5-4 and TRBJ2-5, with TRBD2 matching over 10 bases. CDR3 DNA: TGTGCCAGCAGCCCGGACCCAGCGGGGGGGAAGACCCAGTACTTC. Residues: CASSPDPAGGKTQYF.